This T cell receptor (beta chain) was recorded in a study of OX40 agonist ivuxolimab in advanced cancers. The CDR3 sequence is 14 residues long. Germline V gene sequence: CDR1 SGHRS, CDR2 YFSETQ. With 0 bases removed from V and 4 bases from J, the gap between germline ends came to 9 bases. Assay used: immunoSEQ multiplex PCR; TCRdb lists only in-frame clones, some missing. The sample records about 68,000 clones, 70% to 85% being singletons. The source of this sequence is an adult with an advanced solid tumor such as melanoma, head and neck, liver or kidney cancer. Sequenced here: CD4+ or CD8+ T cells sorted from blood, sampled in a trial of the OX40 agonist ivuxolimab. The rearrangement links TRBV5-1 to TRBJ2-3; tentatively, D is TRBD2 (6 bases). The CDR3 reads CASSLAGAADTQYF. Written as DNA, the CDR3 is TGCGCCAGCAGCTTGGCGGGAGCGGCAGATACGCAGTATTTT.